Below, one T cell receptor (beta chain) is given with its context. Antigen: not known. This sample was taken from a study of T cells in localized non-small cell lung cancer. Assay: immunoSEQ multiplex PCR; the TCRdb copy retains only in-frame clones and omits some. The table includes tens of thousands of clones, approximately 80% detected once. The study's findings and limits: Heterogeneity within the tumor remains possible, as just one region underwent sequencing. Appearances in adjacent lung were noted for a median approximately 52 of the top 100 tumor clones. Among blood samples, higher T cell density accompanied longer overall survival. It was uninvolved adjacent lung that showed the highest T cell clonality, exceeding tumor.

This CDR3 is 14 amino acids long. CDR1 is LGHNA, CDR2 YSLEER, per germline. Trimming removed 3 bases at V and 2 bases at J, with 8 bases between. This TCR came from a female donor over 55 with stage I lung adenocarcinoma. The chain uses TRBV4-3 and TRBJ2-1; TRBD2 is a possible D gene (6 bases). Sequencing was performed on peripheral blood, taken before any cancer treatment. The DNA of the CDR3 is TGCGCCAGCAGCCAGGGGGGTCCCTACAATGAGCAGTTCTTC. It translates to CASSQGGPYNEQFF.